This section outlines one TCR beta chain sequence together with its context. This clonotype showed up many times. Per-nucleotide qualities are absent, and no much larger clonotype sits a single base away. Synthesis of TCR cDNA relied on 5'RACE template switching, a step that introduced a universal primer site along with unique molecular identifiers. Priming of cDNA synthesis was performed from both the TCR alpha and TCR beta constant segments. Libraries were amplified in two PCR steps, with sample barcodes and sequencing adapters added in the second step. Sequencing of the libraries was done on either Illumina HiSeq 2500 (2x100 bp) or NovaSeq (2x150 bp). The original methods were these. MIGEC was used to demultiplex reads and collapse the reads into UMI consensus sequences, and MiXCR was used for V(D)J alignment. Using edgeR on replicate PBMC samples, clonotypes were called vaccine-responding if FDR was below 0.01 and the log2 fold change was above 5 up to day 15. Each bulk clonotype received a CD4 or CD8 identity based on whether the sequenced CD4 or CD8 repertoire contained that clonotype at higher abundance. Clonotype frequencies in memory subsets were weighted by FACS-sorted cell numbers to estimate each clone's distribution across memory phenotypes. Starting from the raw public reads, TCRdb applied fastp trimming at Q25, assembled clones with MiXCR and retained in-frame beta chains. Under each unique CDR3 protein, matching rows form one entry showing the most common genes and DNA. TCRdb, not the authors, supplied the V and J calls. This sample has 20,000 to 25,000 distinct CDR3 sequences in its table, and around 3.5% of those were observed once. The ten top clones hold around 0.95% of the sample.

The data are from a study of T cells after yellow fever vaccination (dated by TCRdb to the late 2010s). Describing the broader study: Memory subsets (EM, EMRA, CM and Tscm) were sorted on a BD FACS Aria III using CD3, CD45RA, CCR7 and CD95 staining. Blood was drawn at multiple timepoints before and after primary and secondary immunization, with bulk PBMC replicates and cell subsets isolated. Two healthy male donors, one aged 18 to 30 and one aged 30 to 40 years, were included in the cohort. The SMART-Seq v4 Ultra Low Input RNA kit was used to prepare libraries from fractions with low cell numbers. Memory subsets were sorted on days 0, 15 and 45 and at 18 months following primary vaccination, and on days 0, 15 and 45 following the 30-year booster. To follow T-cell clones before and after primary and booster YFV17D yellow fever vaccination, bulk TCR alpha and beta repertoires were sequenced over time.

Read against the paper, the sample's treatment or condition label means: live attenuated yellow fever vaccine strain. A standard Ficoll-Paque protocol was used to isolate PBMCs from peripheral blood. RNA from sorted memory subsets was extracted with the RNeasy Micro Kit. The study at large found these results: Compared with the primary T-cell response, the secondary T-cell response was weaker but faster, peaking on day 5 rather than day 15. Because abundant contaminating clonotypes from the bulk population could be contained in FACS-sorted repertoires, computational filtering was required. Because only two donors were included in the study, the extent to which the findings can be generalized is limited. On day 0, almost all vaccine-responding clonotypes were below detection in the sorted memory subsets. After the booster, most clones that had expanded after primary vaccination were detected again (around 97% of CD4 and around 88% of CD8), suggesting broad maintenance of memory. A small fraction of clonotypes showed up in both the CD4 and CD8 compartments, probably as a result of convergent recombination.

The receptor was derived from a man aged 18 to 35 who received the YFV17D yellow fever vaccine. This material consisted of PBMCs, either bulk or a sorted T-cell subset (CD4+, CD8+, memory, or dextramer-sorted; not recorded which), taken approximately 40 days after the first yellow fever vaccination.

The CDR3 here reads CASSYYRDGHNSPLHF. The nucleotides are TGTGCCAGCAGTTACTACCGGGACGGGCATAATTCACCCCTCCACTTT. The sequence joins TRBV27 to TRBJ1-6; TRBD1 is a weak D gene call, 5 bases matching. The CDR3 measures 16 amino acids from cysteine to phenylalanine. Here the CDR3 DNA is all that survives: 48 bases in frame from base 1. V loses 4 bases of germline sequence and J loses 5 bases, and the interval between the two ends is 15 bases. The germline V gene (reference sequence) supplies CDR1 MNHEY and CDR2 SMNVEV.